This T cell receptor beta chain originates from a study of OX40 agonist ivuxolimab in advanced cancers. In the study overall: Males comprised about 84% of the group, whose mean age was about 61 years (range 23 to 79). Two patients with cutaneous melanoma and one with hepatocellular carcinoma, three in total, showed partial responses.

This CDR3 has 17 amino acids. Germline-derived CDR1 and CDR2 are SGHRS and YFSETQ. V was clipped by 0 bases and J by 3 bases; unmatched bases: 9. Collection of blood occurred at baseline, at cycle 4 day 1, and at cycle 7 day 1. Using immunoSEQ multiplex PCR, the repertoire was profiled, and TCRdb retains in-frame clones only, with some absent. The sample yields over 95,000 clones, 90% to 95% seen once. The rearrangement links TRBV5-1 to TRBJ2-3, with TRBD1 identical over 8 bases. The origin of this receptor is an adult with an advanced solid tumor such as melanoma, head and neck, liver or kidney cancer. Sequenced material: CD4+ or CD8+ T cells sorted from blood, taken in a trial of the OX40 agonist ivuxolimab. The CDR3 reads CASSLGDRSMGTDTQYF. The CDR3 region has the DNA TGCGCCAGCAGCTTGGGGGACAGGTCTATGGGGACAGATACGCAGTATTTT. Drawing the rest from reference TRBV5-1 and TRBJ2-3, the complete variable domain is KAGVTQTPRYLIKTRGQQVTLSCSPISGHRSVSWYQQTPGQGLQFLFEYFSETQRNKGNFPGRFSGRQFSNSRSEMNVSTLELGDSALYLCASSLGDRSMGTDTQYFGPGTRLTVL.